This TCR beta chain was identified in a study of cytomegalovirus exposure and HLA in healthy donors. Study in general: Researchers found that just over 80% of almost 400 genotyped donors fell within the Caucasian-associated ancestry cluster.

The CDR3 runs 13 residues. V lost 8 bases, J lost 3 bases, and 5 bases stayed unmatched. Germline-derived CDR1 and CDR2 are MNHNS and SASEGT. The PCR ran on 60 Vbeta and 13 Jbeta primers. TCRdb keeps only in-frame clones here, not all; method: immunoSEQ multiplex PCR. The sample holds 65,000 to 85,000 clones, around two thirds seen once. The sample consisted of PBMCs. The TCR was taken from a man aged 60-69 years in good health and CMV-seropositive. The genes are TRBV6-1 and TRBJ2-7; 9 nucleotides match TRBD1. The CDR3 is CASVGQGIYEQYF. Written as DNA, the CDR3 is TGTGCCAGCGTCGGACAGGGGATCTACGAGCAGTACTTC.